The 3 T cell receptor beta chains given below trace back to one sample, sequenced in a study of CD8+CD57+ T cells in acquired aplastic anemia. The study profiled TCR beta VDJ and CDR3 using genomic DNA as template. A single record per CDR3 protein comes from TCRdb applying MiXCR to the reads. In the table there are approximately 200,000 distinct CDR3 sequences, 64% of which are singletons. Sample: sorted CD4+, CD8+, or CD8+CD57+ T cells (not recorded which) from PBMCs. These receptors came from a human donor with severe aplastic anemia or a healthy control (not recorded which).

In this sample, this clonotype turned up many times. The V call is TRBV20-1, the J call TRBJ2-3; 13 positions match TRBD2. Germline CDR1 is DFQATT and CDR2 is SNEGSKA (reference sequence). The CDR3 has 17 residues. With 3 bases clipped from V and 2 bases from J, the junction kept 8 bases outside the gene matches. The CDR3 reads CSASVPTSGGTTDTQYF. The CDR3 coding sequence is TGCAGTGCTAGCGTACCGACTAGCGGGGGGACCACAGATACGCAGTATTTT.

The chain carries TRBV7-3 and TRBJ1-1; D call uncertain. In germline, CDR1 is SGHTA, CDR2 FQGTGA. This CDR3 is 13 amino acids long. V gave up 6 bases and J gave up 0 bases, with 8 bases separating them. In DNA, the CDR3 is TGTGCCAGCAGACAAACAGTGAACACTGAAGCTTTCTTT. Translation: CASRQTVNTEAFF.

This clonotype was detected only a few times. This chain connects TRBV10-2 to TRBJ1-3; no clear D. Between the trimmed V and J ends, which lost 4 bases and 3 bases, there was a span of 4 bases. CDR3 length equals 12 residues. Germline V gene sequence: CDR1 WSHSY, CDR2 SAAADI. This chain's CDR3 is CASSAVGNTIYF. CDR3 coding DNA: TGCGCCAGCAGTGCAGTTGGAAACACCATATATTTT.